The 8 T cell receptor beta chains below all came from one sample that was sequenced in a study of blood T cell repertoires in COVID-19. Profiled with immunoSEQ multiplex PCR; TCRdb holds only in-frame clones, not every one. Of over 150,000 clones in the sample, about 85% were seen once. The sample taken for sequencing was PBMCs or T cells enriched from blood (not recorded which). The source of these receptors is a man aged 40-49 years who had recovered from COVID-19.

The V gene is TRBV5-6, the J gene TRBJ2-3, with D hard to call. V lost 3 bases and J 0 bases, leaving 5 bases between the germline ends. The CDR3 contains 13 residues. Germline V lookup: CDR1 SGHDT, CDR2 YYEEEE. CDR3 residues: CASSSPSTDTQYF. In DNA, the CDR3 is TGTGCCAGCAGCTCCCCTAGCACAGATACGCAGTATTTT.

The gene calls are TRBV27 and TRBJ2-5, with a tentative D call TRBD1 (6 bases). V gave up 4 bases and J gave up 5 bases, with 11 bases separating them. The CDR3 spans 13 residues. Germline CDR1 is MNHEY and CDR2 is SMNVEV (reference sequence). This CDR3 is CASSSQGRETQYF. DNA of the CDR3: TGTGCCAGCAGTTCACAGGGACGGGAGACCCAGTACTTC.

J is TRBJ1-1 and V is TRBV11-3; D not resolved. Germline V lookup: CDR1 SGHNT, CDR2 YENEEA. CDR3 length equals 13 residues. The V gene lost 5 bases and the J gene lost 10 bases, with 17 bases spanning the gap. The DNA of the CDR3 is TGTGCCAGCAGCCCTCGGACCTTACGGGGAGCTTTCTTT. Amino acids: CASSPRTLRGAFF.

The CDR3 DNA follows: TGTGCCAGCAGGGCAGGACAGGTAGATCAGCCCCAGCATTTT. This codes for CASRAGQVDQPQHF. This rearrangement joins TRBV2 to TRBJ1-5; 7 bases agree with TRBD1. J gave up 5 bases and V 6 bases, and 7 bases lay outside the gene matches. The length of the CDR3 is 14 residues. Germline V gives CDR1 SNHLY, CDR2 FYNNEI.

V usage is TRBV19 and J usage is TRBJ1-2; D remains ambiguous. V lost 5 bases, J lost 4 bases, and 5 bases lay in between. Germline values: CDR1 LNHDA, CDR2 SQIVND (reference sequence). This CDR3 is 11 amino acids long. CDR3 sequence (DNA): TGTGCCAGTAGTCACATCTATGGCTACACCTTC. Residues: CASSHIYGYTF. Full variable domain (missing parts from reference TRBV19 and TRBJ1-2): DGGITQSPKYLFRKEGQNVTLSCEQNLNHDAMYWYRQDPGQGLRLIYYSQIVNDFQKGDIAEGYSVSREKKESFPLTVTSAQKNPTAFYLCASSHIYGYTFGSGTRLTVV.

A note on this clone: The junction departs from germline at one end; a sequencing error may be responsible. The chain carries TRBV7-8 and TRBJ2-7, with 8 nucleotides matching TRBD1. The CDR3 spans 16 residues. Germline V CDR1 and CDR2: SGHVS, FQNEAQ. The CDR3 loop reads CASSIAGGALGYEQYF. In nucleotides, the CDR3 is TGTGCCAGCAGCATAGCAGGGGGCGCGTTAGGCTACGAGCAGTACTTC.

In this sample, this clone is medium-sized. The CDR3: CASSDRGTDTQYF. In nucleotides, the CDR3 is TGTGCCAGCAGTGACAGGGGAACAGATACGCAGTATTTT. The chain is built from TRBV6-4 and TRBJ2-3, with a weak D call TRBD1 (5 bases). V was clipped by 2 bases and J by 3 bases, with 6 bases between them. The CDR3 has 13 residues. In germline, CDR1 is MRHNA, CDR2 SNTAGT.

The chain's CDR3 is CASSLVAGVTSNEQFF. CDR3 coding DNA: TGTGCCAGCAGCTTAGTCGCGGGAGTTACCTCTAATGAGCAGTTCTTC. The chain uses TRBV7-9 and TRBJ2-1; 7 positions match TRBD2. After removal of 1 base from V and 7 bases from J, the junction contained 10 bases not matched to a gene. Per germline, CDR1 SEHNR and CDR2 FQNEAQ (reference sequence). This CDR3 is built from 16 residues.